This T cell receptor (beta chain) was identified in a study of OX40 agonist ivuxolimab in advanced cancers. Study overall: Patients in the trial were receiving intravenous ivuxolimab every 2 weeks, at doses of 0.01 to 10 mg/kg. Those enrolled were roughly 80% male, with a mean age of 60 years and ages from about 20 to 90.

V lost 5 bases, J lost 3 bases, and 14 bases stayed unmatched. CDR1 is SGHTA, CDR2 FQGNSA, per germline. The length of the CDR3 is 17 residues. TCRdb's copy holds only in-frame clones and misses some; the assay was immunoSEQ multiplex PCR. The sample carries around 84,000 clones, approximately 84% recorded once. On this clone itself: Antigen unknown.

The study, taken as a whole, reports: Some patients who did not respond also had low normalized T-cell clonal expansion.

This chain connects TRBV7-2 to TRBJ1-1; 8 bases match TRBD1. This receptor was obtained from an adult with an advanced solid tumor such as melanoma, head and neck, liver or kidney cancer. This material consisted of CD4+ or CD8+ T cells sorted from blood, taken in a trial of the OX40 agonist ivuxolimab. DNA of the CDR3: TGTGCCAGCAGCCCTTCGAGGACAGGGTATGGAGACACTGAAGCTTTCTTT. It yields the protein CASSPSRTGYGDTEAFF.